This T cell receptor beta chain was documented in a study of CD8 T cells in ankylosing spondylitis. Study-level results: Disease-linked clones were CD8+ and relatively rare in peripheral blood. As reported, disease-linked clones showed significant enrichment in matched ankylosing spondylitis synovial fluid.

This clonotype was counted at least ten times. What it binds is unknown. Trimming pared 0 bases from V and 13 bases from J, leaving 16 bases between. Germline lookup yields CDR1 MNHEY and CDR2 SVGAGI. The CDR3 has 15 residues. TCR beta libraries were made by quantitative 5'-RACE with molecular barcodes. TCRdb passed the 5' RACE reads through MiXCR, listing each CDR3 protein once. Seen here are some 240,000 distinct CDR3 sequences, roughly 8.6% observed once, and the top ten hold 6.8%. The receptor was derived from a male donor with ankylosing spondylitis or in good health (not recorded which). The sequenced sample was blood, either unsorted or a sorted T cell fraction (not recorded which). The rearrangement uses TRBV6-5 and TRBJ2-6, with D tentatively TRBD1 (6 bases). CDR3 bases: TGTGCCAGCAGTTACTCCTGGGACACTGTCGGGGTCCTGACTTTC. Amino acids: CASSYSWDTVGVLTF.